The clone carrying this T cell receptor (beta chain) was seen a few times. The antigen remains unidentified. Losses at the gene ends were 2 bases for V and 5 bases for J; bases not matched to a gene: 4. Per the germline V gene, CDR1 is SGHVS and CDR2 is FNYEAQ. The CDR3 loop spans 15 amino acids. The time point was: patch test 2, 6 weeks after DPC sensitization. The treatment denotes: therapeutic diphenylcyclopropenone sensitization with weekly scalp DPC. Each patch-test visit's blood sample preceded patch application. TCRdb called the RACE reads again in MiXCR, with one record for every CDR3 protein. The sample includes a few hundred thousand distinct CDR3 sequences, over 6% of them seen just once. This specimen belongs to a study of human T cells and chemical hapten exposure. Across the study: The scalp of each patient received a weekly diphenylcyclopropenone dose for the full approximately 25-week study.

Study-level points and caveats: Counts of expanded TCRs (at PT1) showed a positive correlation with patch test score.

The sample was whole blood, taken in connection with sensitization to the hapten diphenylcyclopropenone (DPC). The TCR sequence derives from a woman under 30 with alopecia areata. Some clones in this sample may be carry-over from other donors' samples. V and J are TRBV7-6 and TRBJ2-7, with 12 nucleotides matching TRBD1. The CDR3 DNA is TGTGCCAGCAGCTTAAAGGGGACAGGGGGCAACGAGCAGTACTTC. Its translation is CASSLKGTGGNEQYF.